Presented here are 14 T cell receptor beta chains from one specimen sequenced in a study of response to subunit inactivated influenza vaccine. TCRdb re-called the RT-PCR reads through MiXCR, storing one row per CDR3 protein. Here the sample spans 800,000 or so distinct CDR3 sequences, 21% being singletons. The sample consisted of PBMCs from blood, taken around 5 days after vaccination. The receptors were sampled from a man aged 50 to 59 who received an inactivated influenza vaccine.

J is TRBJ2-1 and V is TRBV20-1; TRBD2 matches at 8 bases. The ends lost 3 bases at V and 6 bases at J; junction bases unmatched: 13. Germline V gene data show CDR1 as DFQATT and CDR2 as SNEGSKA (reference sequence). The CDR3 is made up of 16 amino acids. This CDR3 is CSARGVLALAGNEQFF. The CDR3 DNA follows: TGCAGTGCTAGGGGGGTCTTAGCGCTAGCGGGCAATGAGCAGTTCTTC.

This clonotype occurred a few times. V is TRBV20-1 and J is TRBJ2-3; D may correspond to TRBD1 or TRBD2 (7 bases each). V lost 3 bases to trimming and J lost 2 bases, with 18 bases between them. Germline loops: CDR1 DFQATT, CDR2 SNEGSKA (reference sequence). This CDR3 is 16 amino acids long. The CDR3 DNA follows: TGCAGTGCTAGTGAGGGGGGGACAGTCCCCACAGATACGCAGTATTTT. Translation: CSASEGGTVPTDTQYF.

V is TRBV7-8 and J is TRBJ2-5; 8 nucleotides line up with TRBD2. V lost 5 bases, J lost 4 bases, and 15 bases stayed unmatched. The CDR3 sequence is 17 residues long. Germline V gene sequence: CDR1 SGHVS, CDR2 FQNEAQ. The CDR3 protein is CASSLLGGLDPRETQYF. CDR3 in DNA: TGTGCCAGCAGCCTACTCGGGGGACTAGACCCCCGAGAGACCCAGTACTTC.

This CDR3 is CASSWGQGGNEQFF. In DNA, the CDR3 is TGCGCCAGCAGCTGGGGACAGGGAGGTAATGAGCAGTTCTTC. This chain links TRBV5-1 with TRBJ2-1; 9 positions match TRBD1. The CDR3 runs to 14 residues. Trimming at V came to 3 bases and at J to 7 bases, leaving 5 bases not matched to a gene. Germline assignment: CDR1 SGHRS and CDR2 YFSETQ.

The chain couples TRBV7-3 to TRBJ2-5; D is unresolved. The V gene's germline CDR1 is SGHTA and CDR2 FQGTGA. The CDR3 runs 13 residues. The germline V and J ends were trimmed by 4 bases and 0 bases, with 6 bases remaining between them. The CDR3 coding sequence is TGTGCCAGCAGCTGGTGGGACCAAGAGACCCAGTACTTC. Its translation: CASSWWDQETQYF. Complete variable domain (other parts from reference TRBV7-3 and TRBJ2-5): GAGVSQTPSNKVTEKGKYVELRCDPISGHTALYWYRQSLGQGPEFLIYFQGTGAADDSGLPNDRFFAVRPEGSVSTLKIQRTERGDSAVYLCASSWWDQETQYFGPGTRLLVL.

V and J are TRBV15 and TRBJ1-4; D gene uncertain. Germline assignment: CDR1 LNHNV and CDR2 YYDKDF (reference sequence). V was trimmed by 3 bases and J by 13 bases, leaving 12 bases between them. This CDR3 contains 12 residues. CDR3 in DNA: TGTGCCACCAGCAGGGAACCCAGAATACTGTTTTTT. Amino acids: CATSREPRILFF.

Many counts were recorded for this clonotype. V is TRBV12-3 or TRBV12-4 and J is TRBJ1-1; TRBD1 is a possible D gene (5 bases). The CDR3 runs 14 residues. The V end was cut by 4 bases, the J end by 0 bases, with 9 bases between. The CDR3 bases are TGTGCCAGCAGTTCGGGACTGATGAACACTGAAGCTTTCTTT. This translates into CASSSGLMNTEAFF.

In this sample, this clonotype turned up a few times. The chain couples TRBV24-1 to TRBJ2-3, with 7 positions matching TRBD1. The CDR3 length is 15 residues. Germline V gene lookup returns CDR1 KGHDR and CDR2 SFDVKD. The J segment lost 2 bases and the V segment lost 3 bases, leaving 4 bases of the junction unmatched. The CDR3 sequence is CATSDRQGFTDTQYF. The DNA of the CDR3 is TGTGCCACCAGTGATCGACAGGGTTTCACAGATACGCAGTATTTT.

This chain uses TRBV6-1 with TRBJ1-5, with 8 bases matching TRBD1. Germline CDR1 is MNHNS and CDR2 is SASEGT. J gave up 11 bases and V 6 bases, and 9 bases lay outside the gene matches. CDR3 length: 13 residues. The CDR3 loop is CASRITGGEAQHF. The CDR3 bases are TGTGCCAGCAGAATAACAGGGGGAGAGGCCCAGCATTTT.

This clonotype has a handful of counts. The chain is built from TRBV20-1 and TRBJ2-3; 10 bases are shared with TRBD2. The CDR3 has 13 amino acids. J gave up 3 bases and V 5 bases, and 2 bases lay outside the gene matches. Germline V CDR1 and CDR2: DFQATT, SNEGSKA (reference sequence). CDR3 nucleotides: TGCAGTGCTGCTAGCGGGAGAACAGATACGCAGTATTTT. Amino acids: CSAASGRTDTQYF.

The chain combines TRBV6-5 with TRBJ2-5; D perhaps matches TRBD2 (6 bases). Trimming removed 0 bases from V and 2 bases from J, with 10 bases in between. The CDR3 spans 15 residues. Germline CDR1 reads MNHEY; CDR2 reads SVGAGI. In DNA, the CDR3 is TGTGCCAGCAGTTACTCCGGGACTCGGCAAGAGACCCAGTACTTC. Amino acid sequence: CASSYSGTRQETQYF.

This chain uses TRBV2 with TRBJ1-5; 7 nucleotides align to TRBD1. Germline-derived CDR1 and CDR2 are SNHLY and FYNNEI. The CDR3 consists of 14 residues. V lost 4 bases to trimming and J lost 4 bases; unmatched junction nucleotides: 4. DNA for the CDR3: TGTGCCAGCAGTGTTTCAGGGGGGAATCAGCCCCAGCATTTT. Translation gives CASSVSGGNQPQHF.

The table lists this clonotype with many counts. V gene TRBV29-1 combines with J gene TRBJ2-1, with 12 nucleotides matching TRBD2. This CDR3 is built from 15 residues. CDR1 is SQVTM and CDR2 is ANQGSEA in the germline V gene. J was trimmed by 6 bases and V by 4 bases; bases with no gene match: 7. The CDR3 loop reads CSVAQRTSGINEQFF. CDR3 DNA: TGCAGCGTTGCCCAACGGACTAGCGGGATCAATGAGCAGTTCTTC.

This chain uses TRBV10-3 with TRBJ2-5; 9 bases are shared with TRBD1. This CDR3 has 14 amino acids. The germline CDR1 and CDR2 sequences are ENHRY and SYGVKD. The V segment lost 6 bases and the J segment 3 bases; nucleotides outside the gene matches: 5. CDR3 sequence (DNA): TGTGCCATCAGCCCACAGGGGGCTGAAGAGACCCAGTACTTC. Translating gives CAISPQGAEETQYF.